The 17 T cell receptor beta chains reported below all come from one sample, sequenced in a study of blood T cells in healthy people across ages. The use of a sample-barcoded 5' primer and a J-beta primer mix characterized a second PCR of roughly 6 to 11 cycles. TCRdb independently ran MiXCR on the 5' RACE reads; one entry per CDR3 protein. In the table there are approximately 2,000,000 distinct CDR3 sequences, 39% of which are singletons. Input material: blood. These TCRs come from a human donor in good health.

The chain's CDR3 is CASSLGTPKAYEQYF. DNA of the CDR3: TGTGCCAGCAGTCTCGGGACACCAAAAGCCTACGAGCAGTACTTC. The rearrangement joins TRBV6-6 to TRBJ2-7, with D possibly TRBD1 on 6 matching bases. CDR3 size: 15 residues. V gave up 5 bases and J gave up 2 bases, with 16 bases separating them. Per the germline V gene, CDR1 is MNHNY and CDR2 is SVGAGI (reference sequence).

As for this clonotype: A clone one base away is much larger, so this may be a read error. The J gene is TRBJ2-3, the V gene TRBV12-5, with unresolved D. The germline V gene encodes CDR1 LGHNT and CDR2 FRNRAP. V dropped 4 bases and J dropped 7 bases, with 15 bases sitting between them. This CDR3 comprises 14 residues. The DNA of the CDR3 is TGTGCTAGTGGTTGGGCCCAGTACACCCATACGCAGTATTTT. It specifies CASGWAQYTHTQYF.

The rearrangement links TRBV9 to TRBJ2-1, with 11 bases matching TRBD2. The CDR3 has 15 amino acids. Per germline, CDR1 SGDLS and CDR2 YYNGEE. Trimming removed 0 bases from V and 10 bases from J; junction bases left unmatched: 6. This CDR3 is CASSVGPSGGYEQFF. The CDR3, as DNA: TGTGCCAGCAGCGTAGGTCCTAGCGGGGGGTACGAGCAGTTCTTC.

J is TRBJ1-2 and V is TRBV20-1, with TRBD1 matching over 9 bases. This CDR3 contains 14 residues. V lost 3 bases and J lost 8; bases outside the gene matches: 10. Germline assignment: CDR1 DFQATT and CDR2 SNEGSKA (reference sequence). Here the CDR3 reads CSASPGTGRGGYTF. The CDR3 DNA reads as TGCAGTGCTAGCCCCGGGACAGGGCGTGGAGGCTACACCTTC.

This chain joins TRBV5-6 and TRBJ2-5; no clear D. The DNA end favors TRBJ2-7, so the J call may be wrong. Germline V lookup: CDR1 SGHDT, CDR2 YYEEEE. This CDR3 is built from 12 residues. In nucleotides, the CDR3 is TGTGCCAGCAGCTTGGCGTCCGCCGAGCAGTACTTC. Protein product: CASSLASAEQYF.

This chain uses TRBV4-3 with TRBJ1-2; D is uncertain. CDR1 is LGHNA and CDR2 is YSLEER in the germline V gene. The CDR3 extends over 14 amino acids. V was cut by 0 bases and J by 6 bases, with 11 bases left in between. This chain's CDR3 is CASSQDLGLNGYTF. The CDR3 DNA reads TGCGCCAGCAGCCAAGACCTGGGCCTCAATGGCTACACCTTC.

The rearrangement uses TRBV28 and TRBJ2-1; TRBD2 aligns across 13 bases. The germline gives CDR1 MDHEN, CDR2 SYDVKM. J was trimmed by 4 bases and V by 1 base; bases with no gene match: 4. This CDR3 is built from 17 residues. CDR3 coding DNA: TGTGCCAGCAGTTTATCCTGGACTAGCGGGGGTTACAATGAGCAGTTCTTC. Its translation: CASSLSWTSGGYNEQFF.

This rearrangement joins TRBV6-1 to TRBJ1-2, with a possible D match to TRBD1 (5 bases). V was cut by 3 bases and J by 8 bases, with 13 bases left in between. CDR3 size: 13 residues. Germline CDR1 and CDR2: MNHNS and SASEGT. The CDR3 DNA reads TGTGCCAGCAGTGATTACCGGGGGGAGGGCTACACCTTC. As protein: CASSDYRGEGYTF.

This clonotype was seen repeatedly, ten times or more. The chain couples TRBV20-1 to TRBJ2-1, with 13 positions matching TRBD2. Germline V gives CDR1 DFQATT, CDR2 SNEGSKA (reference sequence). V was clipped by 6 bases and J by 5 bases; unmatched bases: 4. CDR3 length: 14 residues. Here the CDR3 reads CSATGTSGNNEQFF. CDR3 coding DNA: TGCAGTGCCACCGGGACTAGCGGGAACAATGAGCAGTTCTTC.

This clonotype was seen a few times. The genes are TRBV6-2 or TRBV6-3 and TRBJ2-3; maybe TRBD2 (5 bases). V gave up 2 bases and J gave up 9 bases, with 9 bases separating them. The germline V gene has CDR1 MNHEY and CDR2 SVGEGT. The CDR3 loop spans 12 amino acids. As DNA, the CDR3 is TGTGCCAGCAGTTACCCCGAGGGCACGCAGTATTTT. This encodes CASSYPEGTQYF.

This clonotype was picked up a small number of times. V and J are TRBV20-1 and TRBJ2-3; 8 bases align to TRBD2. The V gene's germline CDR1 is DFQATT and CDR2 SNEGSKA (reference sequence). The CDR3 is made up of 12 amino acids. V dropped 6 bases and J dropped 4; count of bases not matched to a gene: 3. The CDR3 nucleotides are TGCAGTGCCCCGGGACTAGCAGATACGCAGTATTTT. This translates into CSAPGLADTQYF.

This clonotype was recorded only once. The chain employs TRBV5-1 and TRBJ2-1; weak D call: TRBD2 (6 bases). Germline lookup yields CDR1 SGHRS and CDR2 YFSETQ. Trimming stripped 7 bases from V and 5 bases from J, with 16 bases between. The CDR3 covers 14 residues. CDR3 amino acids: CASCLATGDNEQFF. CDR3 sequence (DNA): TGCGCCAGCTGCCTGGCCACGGGGGACAATGAGCAGTTCTTC.

This clonotype was counted only a few times. The J gene is TRBJ2-7, the V gene TRBV29-1, with D possibly matching TRBD2 (6 bases). Germline values: CDR1 SQVTM, CDR2 ANQGSEA. V was shortened by 5 bases and J by 2 bases, with 10 bases between the two germline ends. The CDR3 length is 12 residues. The CDR3: CSVRRATYEQYF. The CDR3 DNA is TGCAGCGTTAGGAGGGCTACCTACGAGCAGTACTTC.

This clonotype was observed a single time. CDR3 in DNA: TGTGCCAGCAGTATAATGCGAGAATGGGACAGCTCCTTTTATGGCTACACCTTC. Translation gives CASSIMREWDSSFYGYTF. The rearrangement joins TRBV6-2 or TRBV6-3 to TRBJ1-2; TRBD1 aligns across 7 bases. The trim removed 5 bases at V and 5 bases at J, leaving 20 bases unmatched. Germline V gives CDR1 MNHEY, CDR2 SVGEGT. CDR3 length equals 18 residues.

The chain is built from TRBV30 and TRBJ1-2; unclear D gene. Germline CDR1 is GTSNPN and CDR2 is SVGIG (reference sequence). V was shortened by 0 bases and J by 0 bases, with 8 bases between the two germline ends. The CDR3 loop spans 14 amino acids. CDR3 nucleotide sequence: TGTGCCTGGAGTGTAGGGTCCTCTAACTATGGCTACACCTTC. Translation gives CAWSVGSSNYGYTF.

This clonotype was counted between two and nine times. This rearrangement joins TRBV12-3 or TRBV12-4 to TRBJ2-7; 8 nucleotides agree with TRBD1. V gave up 6 bases and J gave up 5 bases; unmatched junction bases: 12. The CDR3 consists of 15 residues. Here the CDR3 reads CASSRTGYVMDEQYF. The CDR3 nucleotides read TGTGCCAGCAGCCGGACAGGGTATGTGATGGACGAGCAGTACTTC.

In this sample, this clonotype turned up a few times. The rearrangement uses TRBV5-1 and TRBJ2-3, with D uncertain. V was clipped by 3 bases and J by 8 bases, with 7 bases between them. Germline V CDR1 and CDR2: SGHRS, YFSETQ. This CDR3 comprises 11 residues. Here the CDR3 reads CASSWTGTQYF. CDR3 nucleotides: TGCGCCAGCAGCTGGACCGGTACGCAGTATTTT. The full variable domain, completed using reference TRBV5-1 and TRBJ2-3, is KAGVTQTPRYLIKTRGQQVTLSCSPISGHRSVSWYQQTPGQGLQFLFEYFSETQRNKGNFPGRFSGRQFSNSRSEMNVSTLELGDSALYLCASSWTGTQYFGPGTRLTVL.